This T cell receptor (beta chain) was recorded in a study of lymphopenia after photon versus proton radiotherapy. About this clone: Its target is not known.

General observations from the study: In patients who died, overall survival fell as post-nadir TCR diversity dropped more. Relative stability marked proton patients; photon patients lost diversity and naive cells. Oligoclonal CD8+ Temra expansion after nadir drove photon patients' diversity drop. Authors raise, but do not show, better survival with proton therapy.

Sequencing was performed with immunoSEQ multiplex PCR; in TCRdb, only in-frame clones are kept and a portion is missing. The table includes about 22,000 clones, 85% to 95% detected once. Trimming shortened V by 4 bases and J by 0 bases, and 12 bases separated the two germline ends. CDR1 MNHNS and CDR2 SASEGT come from the germline V gene. The CDR3 is 15 amino acids. The chain couples TRBV6-1 to TRBJ1-1; D unclear. The TCR originated in a woman aged 65 to 85 with pancreatic cancer. Some clones in this sample may be carry-over from other donors' samples. The input for sequencing was peripheral blood, taken from a patient treated with proton-based radiotherapy. Here the CDR3 reads CASSAQIGMNTEAFF. The CDR3 nucleotides are TGTGCCAGCAGTGCACAGATTGGCATGAACACTGAAGCTTTCTTT.